This TCR beta chain appears in the sequencing data of a study of T-cell reconstitution after alpha-beta-depleted transplantation in children. This clonotype appeared many times. What it binds is not known. A TCRbeta library incorporating unique molecular identifiers was prepared. TCRdb re-called the PCR reads with MiXCR, one entry per CDR3 protein. The data contain 600,000 to 700,000 distinct CDR3 sequences, around 12% of them seen just once; the ten biggest clones take up around 0.76%. Unmatched junction bases numbered 7, after V lost 2 bases and J lost 4 bases. Germline V gene data show CDR1 as ENHRY and CDR2 as SYGVKD. This CDR3 region has 16 residues. Study-wide results and limits: A year had passed since transplant, and T-cell counts and diversity by then came mostly from newly produced T cells. Expanded graft clones numbering several hundred reportedly gave rise to alpha-beta T cells about two months after transplant. At day 60, the high TCRbeta diversity found in some patients originated from recipient T cells and thymic progenitors that had survived.

This chain joins TRBV10-3 and TRBJ2-7, with 11 bases aligning to TRBD2. The material sequenced was PBMCs, taken before TCRalphabeta/CD19-depleted stem cell transplant. This sequence was found in a girl aged 2-10 years with congenital amegakaryocytic thrombocytopenia, due to receive a stem cell transplant. The CDR3 DNA reads as TGTGCCATCAGTGAGACTAGCGGGAGAGGGGGTTACGAGCAGTACTTC. Its translation is CAISETSGRGGYEQYF.